The 3 T cell receptor beta chains below all came from one sample that was sequenced in a study of blood T cell repertoires in COVID-19. Assay used: immunoSEQ multiplex PCR; TCRdb lists only in-frame clones, some missing. The data contain under 200,000 clones, roughly 80% of them seen just once; the ten biggest clones take up roughly 7.1%. Sequencing input: peripheral blood. The receptors derive from an older woman with COVID-19, enrolled during active disease.

DNA for the CDR3: TGTGCCAGCAGCTCCGGGATGCAGGAGAAGTACGTC. The encoded protein is CASSSGMQEKYV. The chain combines TRBV28 with TRBJ2-7; tentative D call: TRBD2 (5 bases). This CDR3 is built from 12 residues. V was trimmed by 6 bases and J by 11 bases, leaving 17 bases between them. The germline CDR1 and CDR2 sequences are MDHEN and SYDVKM.

The V gene is TRBV6-5, the J gene TRBJ1-1; D call uncertain. Germline assignment: CDR1 MNHEY and CDR2 SVGAGI. The CDR3 is 14 residues long. With 4 bases removed from V and 1 base from J, the gap between germline ends came to 10 bases. The CDR3 sequence is CASSSRFGNTEAFF. The CDR3 nucleotides are TGTGCCAGCAGTTCCCGTTTCGGGAACACTGAAGCTTTCTTT.

The chain couples TRBV28 to TRBJ2-5, with 13 bases fitting TRBD2. This CDR3 comprises 16 residues. The V segment lost 2 bases and the J segment 2 bases; nucleotides outside the gene matches: 2. Germline V gives CDR1 MDHEN, CDR2 SYDVKM. The CDR3 region has the DNA TGTGCCAGCAGTTTAACTAGCGGGGGGGGGCAAGAGACCCAGTACTTC. Amino acid sequence: CASSLTSGGGQETQYF.